A single sample is the source of the 5 T cell receptor beta chains below, sequenced in a study of OX40 agonist ivuxolimab in advanced cancers. Assay used: immunoSEQ multiplex PCR; TCRdb lists only in-frame clones, some missing. The sample lists around 56,000 clones; around 89% were seen once. The sample was CD4+ or CD8+ T cells sorted from blood, taken in a trial of the OX40 agonist ivuxolimab. These receptors all come from an adult with an advanced solid tumor such as melanoma, head and neck, liver or kidney cancer.

CDR3 in amino acids: CASSLRTANTEAFF. The CDR3 DNA reads as TGTGCCAGCAGCTTGAGGACAGCGAACACTGAAGCTTTCTTT. The V and J genes are TRBV5-5 and TRBJ1-1; a weak D match, TRBD1 (6 bases). CDR3 length: 14 residues. The V end was cut by 1 base, the J end by 1 base, with 8 bases between. Germline CDR1 reads SGHKS; CDR2 reads YYEKEE (reference sequence).

This chain uses TRBV28 with TRBJ1-2; the D is unclear. The ends were cut back, 3 bases at V and 3 bases at J, with 5 bases in the middle. The V gene's germline CDR1 is MDHEN and CDR2 SYDVKM. The length of the CDR3 is 12 residues. Here the CDR3 DNA reads TGTGCCAGCAGTTTCCTCGACTATGGCTACACCTTC. Amino acids: CASSFLDYGYTF.

The chain uses TRBV5-1 and TRBJ1-4; perhaps TRBD1 as D (5 bases). CDR1 is SGHRS and CDR2 is YFSETQ in the germline V gene. V was shortened by 0 bases and J by 10 bases, with 16 bases between the two germline ends. The CDR3 is 15 amino acids. The CDR3 loop is CASSLARGGAGKLFF. In DNA, the CDR3 is TGCGCCAGCAGCTTGGCCCGTGGGGGTGCGGGAAAACTGTTTTTT.

V and J are TRBV7-9 and TRBJ2-1; D uncertain. From germline, CDR1 is SEHNR and CDR2 FQNEAQ (reference sequence). The CDR3 extends over 15 amino acids. V lost 2 bases to trimming and J lost 2 bases, with 10 bases between them. CDR3 nucleotides: TGTGCCAGCAGCTTATTGACTCGTCCCTACAATGAGCAGTTCTTC. It is translated as CASSLLTRPYNEQFF.

This clone is a singleton in its sample. The chain carries TRBV2 and TRBJ1-5, with 8 positions matching TRBD1. Trimming took 5 bases from V and 2 from J; bases not matched to a gene: 5. CDR3 size: 15 residues. Germline CDR1 is SNHLY and CDR2 is FYNNEI. The CDR3 nucleotides are TGTGCCAGCAGTACTGGACAGGGAGGCAATCAGCCCCAGCATTTT. Its translation is CASSTGQGGNQPQHF. Full variable domain (missing parts from reference TRBV2 and TRBJ1-5): EPEVTQTPSHQVTQMGQEVILRCVPISNHLYFYWYRQILGQKVEFLVSFYNNEISEKSEIFDDQFSVERPDGSNFTLKIRSTKLEDSAMYFCASSTGQGGNQPQHFGDGTRLSIL.